This T cell receptor beta chain was obtained from a study of human T cells and chemical hapten exposure. Study-level results: Versus controls, significantly more large CDR3 similarity clusters arose from expanded TCRs.

This clonotype showed up just a few times. Its specificity is not known. MiXCR, applied by TCRdb to the RACE reads, yields one record per CDR3 protein. The sample gives under 110,000 distinct CDR3 sequences, approximately 12% of which show up once; around 1.7% is in the top ten. Documented time point: pre-sensitization, week 0. Treatment here: therapeutic diphenylcyclopropenone sensitization with weekly scalp DPC. The study extracted total RNA from unfractionated whole blood. The V and J ends lost 5 bases and 6 bases respectively, with 14 bases between them. CDR1 is LGHDT, CDR2 YNNKEL, per germline (reference sequence). The CDR3 loop spans 14 amino acids.

The chain links TRBV3-1 to TRBJ1-5, with a possible D match to TRBD1 (6 bases). The TCR originated in a woman aged 45-65 years with alopecia areata. Some clones in this sample may be carry-over from other donors' samples. The starting material was whole blood, obtained in connection with sensitization to the hapten diphenylcyclopropenone (DPC). The CDR3 sequence is CASSITGLGQPQHF. The CDR3 region has the DNA TGTGCCAGCAGCATAACAGGGTTGGGTCAGCCCCAGCATTTT.